These T cell receptor beta chains were read from a single sample in a study of shared clonotypes between healthy human individuals. Repertoires were generated with immunoSEQ multiplex PCR, while TCRdb's copy carries only in-frame clones and drops some. Among around 1.9 million clones, 85% to 95% were seen once, and the ten largest hold 1.5% to 2%. The material sequenced was naive CD8+ T cells from PBMCs. The source is a man between 18 and 35 years old in good health. Some clones in this sample may be carry-over from other donors' samples. Each CDR3 is given without its conserved first and last residue. The order of the fields is V gene, J gene, clone size, CDR3 protein. Expanded clones get a size class; other rows say once, few or many, or leave the size out.

TRBV5-1	TRBJ2-1	once	ASSLLSGSSYNEQF
TRBV9	TRBJ2-1	.	ASSVDGGNEQF
TRBV5-6	TRBJ1-3	once	ASSLATEGSGNTIY
TRBV19	TRBJ2-1	once	ASSGTSGYYNEQF
TRBV5-6	TRBJ2-7	.	ASSFSPGAFYEQY
TRBV5-6	.	.	ASSAFPSGYSYEQY
TRBV7-9	TRBJ1-1	.	ASSLVFTNTEAF
TRBV27	TRBJ2-2	.	ASRVVGSPNTGELF
TRBV11-2	TRBJ1-1	once	ASRLTGPSRFSMNTEAF
TRBV30	TRBJ1-1	.	AWSVDLPTEAF
TRBV7-6	TRBJ2-2	.	ASRGGLANTGELF
TRBV29-1	TRBJ2-2	.	SVVRAGTGELF
TRBV19	TRBJ1-5	few	ASSGDSEPQH
TRBV29-1	TRBJ2-7	.	SARDGGSYEQY
TRBV28	TRBJ2-7	once	ASSLATENEQY
TRBV27	TRBJ2-7	.	ASSLFGTGWPYEQY
TRBV29-1	TRBJ2-1	.	SVAWEGHVYFNEQF
TRBV10-1	TRBJ1-1	.	ASSESRSIMNTEAF
TRBV6-1	TRBJ2-1	.	ASRNPGLGNNEQF
TRBV13	TRBJ2-2	.	ASSSVLLAANTGELF
TRBV30	TRBJ2-5	.	AWSNHPGPFQETQY
TRBV2	TRBJ2-2	.	AARGPTGELF
TRBV6-1	TRBJ1-4	.	ASSDWGARDEKLF
TRBV2	TRBJ1-1	.	ASTRGPVGNTEAF
TRBV28	TRBJ1-1	once	ASRPAGVDTEAF
TRBV29-1	TRBJ2-7	.	SVGVGSSYEQY
TRBV28	TRBJ1-5	.	ASSFRDGAQPQH
TRBV9	TRBJ2-1	.	ASSPGTGKQF
TRBV5-1	TRBJ2-2	.	ASKIQDRNTGELF
TRBV7-3	TRBJ2-1	.	ASSPLAGAYNEQF
TRBV7-9	TRBJ2-1	.	ASSLVGQYNEQF
TRBV7-2	TRBJ2-2	.	ASSPKFGAGGELF
TRBV27	TRBJ2-1	.	ASSEASGINNEQF
TRBV4-1	TRBJ2-7	.	TSSTRGRDEQY
TRBV27	TRBJ1-5	.	ASSPSSGPLGQPQH
TRBV7-8	TRBJ2-7	.	ASSLAGTSYEQY
TRBV6-6	TRBJ2-7	.	ASSYVNTLGEQY
TRBV11-2	TRBJ1-6	.	ASSPRDRDHSPLH
TRBV5-6	TRBJ1-1	.	ASSWGDPNTEAF
TRBV10-3	TRBJ1-1	.	ATENPGQGPNTEAF
TRBV4-1	TRBJ2-5	.	ASSQPRQGAQETQY
TRBV4-1	TRBJ2-7	.	ASSQSPNSYEQY
TRBV2	TRBJ1-2	.	ASRDGQGARYGYT
TRBV15	TRBJ2-5	.	ATSGTRDFQETQY
TRBV9	TRBJ2-7	.	ASSVAGTGVGEQY
TRBV28	TRBJ2-7	.	ASRGAGAYEQY
TRBV28	TRBJ1-1	.	ASSSQDRGLEAF
TRBV11-1	TRBJ2-1	.	ASSLEGIGQGAHEQF
TRBV7-9	TRBJ2-1	.	ASSPRDTLLNEQF
TRBV4-2	TRBJ2-3	once	ASSQETSLSPTDTQY
TRBV7-9	TRBJ2-7	.	ASSSALISGWYEQY
TRBV2	TRBJ2-7	.	ARSTGGYEQY
TRBV9	TRBJ1-1	.	ASSVEGLNTEAF